This T cell receptor (beta chain) was observed in a study of T cell responses to AZD1222 COVID-19 vaccine. The V gene lost 3 bases and the J gene lost 3 bases, with 9 bases spanning the gap. The CDR3 consists of 14 residues. Per the germline V gene, CDR1 is SNHLY and CDR2 is FYNNEI. A word on this clone: Its antigen is still unknown.

Study observations and caveats: Only 5 or 6 people who got AZD1222 tested seropositive at baseline. There were mostly white British donors and more females than males, and clonal diversity was possibly underestimated.

Only in-frame clones appear in the TCRdb table, and some are missing; sequencing was by immunoSEQ multiplex PCR. The repertoire holds some 83,000 clones, 75% to 90% seen once, with around 6% in the top ten. The chain uses TRBV2 and TRBJ1-5; D ambiguous. The TCR was taken from an adult who received the AZD1222 COVID-19 vaccine. The sample in question was peripheral blood, obtained 28 days after the second AZD1222 dose. Here the CDR3 reads CASSDTSSNQPQHF. DNA for the CDR3: TGTGCCAGCAGTGATACCAGCTCCAATCAGCCCCAGCATTTT.